Each of the 6 T cell receptor beta chains below was sequenced from the same sample in a study of human T cells and chemical hapten exposure. TCRdb re-analysed the RACE reads in MiXCR, keeping a single row per CDR3 protein. Altogether about 250,000 distinct CDR3 sequences are present, around 7.7% being singletons, with the ten largest covering approximately 1.2%. Indicated time point: pre-sensitization, week 0. Treatment denoted: therapeutic diphenylcyclopropenone sensitization with weekly scalp DPC. The source was whole blood, collected in connection with sensitization to the hapten diphenylcyclopropenone (DPC). The source of these receptors is a young man with alopecia areata. Some clones in this sample may be carry-over from other donors' samples.

This clonotype was observed at least ten times. CDR3 protein: CSAPGPGAENTEAFF. CDR3 DNA: TGCAGTGCTCCTGGTCCGGGGGCAGAGAACACTGAAGCTTTCTTT. The chain recombines TRBV20-1 with TRBJ1-1; possible D gene TRBD1, 6 bases. The length of the CDR3 is 15 residues. With 5 bases removed from V and 1 base from J, the gap between germline ends came to 17 bases. Germline CDR1 and CDR2: DFQATT and SNEGSKA (reference sequence).

This clonotype was counted at least ten times. V and J are TRBV6-5 and TRBJ1-2; the match to TRBD1 covers 12 bases. CDR3 length: 15 residues. With 2 bases clipped from V and 2 bases from J, the junction kept 0 bases outside the gene matches. CDR1 and CDR2 (germline): MNHEY, SVGAGI. The chain's CDR3 is CASSYGTGGNYGYTF. The DNA of the CDR3 is TGTGCCAGCAGTTACGGGACAGGGGGCAACTATGGCTACACCTTC.

This clonotype was picked up many times. The chain links TRBV7-9 to TRBJ1-1; weak D call: TRBD1 (5 bases). CDR3 size: 15 residues. The V gene's germline CDR1 is SEHNR and CDR2 FQNEAQ (reference sequence). Trimming left V 3 bases short and J 0 bases short, with 11 bases between. The CDR3, as DNA: TGTGCCAGCAGCTTTTTCGGCAGGGTGAACACTGAAGCTTTCTTT. Translating it yields CASSFFGRVNTEAFF.

This clonotype has at least ten counts. This chain connects TRBV7-2 to TRBJ2-3; 12 bases are a match to TRBD2. Germline-derived CDR1 and CDR2 are SGHTA and FQGNSA. J was trimmed by 5 bases and V by 2 bases; bases with no gene match: 8. CDR3 size: 17 residues. In nucleotides, the CDR3 is TGTGCCAGCAGCTTATTTGCTAGCGGGGGGGCCCGAGATACGCAGTATTTT. Translation gives CASSLFASGGARDTQYF.

This clonotype was counted ten times or more. The genes are TRBV3-1 and TRBJ1-2; no firm D call. Trimming stripped 0 bases from V and 8 bases from J, with 10 bases between. Germline loops: CDR1 LGHDT, CDR2 YNNKEL (reference sequence). This CDR3 is 13 amino acids long. The CDR3 DNA reads as TGTGCCAGCAGCCAAGATAGTATTTTGGGCTACACCTTC. It is translated as CASSQDSILGYTF.

This clonotype was counted between two and nine times. V usage is TRBV18 and J usage is TRBJ1-2; no reliable D call. The germline V and J ends were trimmed by 0 bases and 1 base, with 18 bases remaining between them. Per the germline V gene, CDR1 is KGHSH and CDR2 is LQKENI. This CDR3 contains 18 residues. Written as DNA, the CDR3 is TGTGCCAGCTCACCACCGGCGGGAAACCCCCGATATAACTATGGCTACACCTTC. It yields the protein CASSPPAGNPRYNYGYTF.